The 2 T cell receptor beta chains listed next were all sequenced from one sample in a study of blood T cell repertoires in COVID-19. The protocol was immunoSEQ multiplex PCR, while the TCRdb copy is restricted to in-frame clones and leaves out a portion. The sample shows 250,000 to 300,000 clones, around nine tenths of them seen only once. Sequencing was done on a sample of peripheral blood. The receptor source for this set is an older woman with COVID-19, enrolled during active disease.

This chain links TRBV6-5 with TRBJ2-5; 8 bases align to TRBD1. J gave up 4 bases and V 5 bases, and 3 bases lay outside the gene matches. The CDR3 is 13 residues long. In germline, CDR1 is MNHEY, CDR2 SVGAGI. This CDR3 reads CASSRTGRETQYF. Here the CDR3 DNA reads TGTGCCAGCAGTAGGACAGGGAGAGAGACCCAGTACTTC.

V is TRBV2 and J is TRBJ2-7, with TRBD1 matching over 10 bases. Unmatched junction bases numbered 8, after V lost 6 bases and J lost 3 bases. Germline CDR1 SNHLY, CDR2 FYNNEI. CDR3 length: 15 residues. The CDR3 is CASSNDRGRLYEQYF. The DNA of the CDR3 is TGTGCCAGCAGCAACGACAGGGGGCGCCTCTACGAGCAGTACTTC.